Sample share makes the clone carrying this T cell receptor beta chain large. The CDR3 is 17 amino acids. Germline V gene lookup returns CDR1 MNHGY and CDR2 SAAAGT. V was cut by 5 bases and J by 9 bases, with 23 bases left in between. The data were obtained in a study of T cells in localized non-small cell lung cancer. Using immunoSEQ multiplex PCR, the repertoire was profiled, and TCRdb retains in-frame clones only, with some absent. The table records around 1,000 clones, about 22% of them present only once. The sample in question was lung tumor tissue, obtained before any cancer treatment. The chain joins TRBV6-8 to TRBJ1-6, with D maybe TRBD1 (6 bases). The TCR comes from a male donor aged 60 or over with stage II lung adenocarcinoma. The CDR3 DNA sequence: TGTGCCAGCAGTGAGGGGGGGGCGGGATTAAATCGTTCACCCCTCCACTTT. This encodes CASSEGGAGLNRSPLHF.